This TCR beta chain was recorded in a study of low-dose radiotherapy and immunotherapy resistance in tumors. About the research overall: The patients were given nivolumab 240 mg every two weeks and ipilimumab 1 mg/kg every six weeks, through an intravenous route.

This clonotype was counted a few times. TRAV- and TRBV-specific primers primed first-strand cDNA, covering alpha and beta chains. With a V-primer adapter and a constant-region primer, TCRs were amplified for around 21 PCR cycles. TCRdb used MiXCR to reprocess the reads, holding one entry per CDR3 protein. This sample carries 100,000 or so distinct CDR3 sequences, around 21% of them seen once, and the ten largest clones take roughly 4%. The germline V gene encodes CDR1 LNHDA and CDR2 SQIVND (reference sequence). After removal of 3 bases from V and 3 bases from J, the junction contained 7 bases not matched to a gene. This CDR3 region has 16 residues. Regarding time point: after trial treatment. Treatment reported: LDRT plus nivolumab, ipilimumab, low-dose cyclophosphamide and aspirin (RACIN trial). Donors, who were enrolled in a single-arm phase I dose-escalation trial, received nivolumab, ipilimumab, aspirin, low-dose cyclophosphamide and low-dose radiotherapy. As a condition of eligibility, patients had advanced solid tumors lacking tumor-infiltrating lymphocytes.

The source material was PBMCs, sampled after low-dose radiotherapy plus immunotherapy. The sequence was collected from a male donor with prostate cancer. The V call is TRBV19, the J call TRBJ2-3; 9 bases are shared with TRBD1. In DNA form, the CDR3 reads TGTGCCAGTAGTATGTTTGTGGGACAGGGAACAGATACGCAGTATTTT. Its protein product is CASSMFVGQGTDTQYF.